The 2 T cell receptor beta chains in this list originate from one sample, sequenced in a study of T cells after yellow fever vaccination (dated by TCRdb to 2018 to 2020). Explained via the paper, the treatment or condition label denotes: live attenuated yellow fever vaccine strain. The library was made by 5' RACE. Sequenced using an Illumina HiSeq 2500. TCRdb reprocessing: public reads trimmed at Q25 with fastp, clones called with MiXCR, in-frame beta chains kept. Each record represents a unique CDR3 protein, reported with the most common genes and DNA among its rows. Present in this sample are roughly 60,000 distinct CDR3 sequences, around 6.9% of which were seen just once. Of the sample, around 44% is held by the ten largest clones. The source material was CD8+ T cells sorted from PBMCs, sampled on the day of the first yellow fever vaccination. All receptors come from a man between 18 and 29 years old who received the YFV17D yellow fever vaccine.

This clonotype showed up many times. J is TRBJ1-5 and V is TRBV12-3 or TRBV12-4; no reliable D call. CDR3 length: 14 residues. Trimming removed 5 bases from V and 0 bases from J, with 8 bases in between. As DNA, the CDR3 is TGTGCCAGCAGTGAGGAAGGTAGCAATCAGCCCCAGCATTTT. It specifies CASSEEGSNQPQHF.

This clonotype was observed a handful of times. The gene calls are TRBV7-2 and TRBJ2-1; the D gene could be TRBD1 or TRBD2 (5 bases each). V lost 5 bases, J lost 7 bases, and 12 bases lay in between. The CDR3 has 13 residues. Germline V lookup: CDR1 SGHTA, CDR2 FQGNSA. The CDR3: CASSPGPWNEQFF. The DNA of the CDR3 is TGTGCCAGCAGCCCGGGGCCTTGGAATGAGCAGTTCTTC.